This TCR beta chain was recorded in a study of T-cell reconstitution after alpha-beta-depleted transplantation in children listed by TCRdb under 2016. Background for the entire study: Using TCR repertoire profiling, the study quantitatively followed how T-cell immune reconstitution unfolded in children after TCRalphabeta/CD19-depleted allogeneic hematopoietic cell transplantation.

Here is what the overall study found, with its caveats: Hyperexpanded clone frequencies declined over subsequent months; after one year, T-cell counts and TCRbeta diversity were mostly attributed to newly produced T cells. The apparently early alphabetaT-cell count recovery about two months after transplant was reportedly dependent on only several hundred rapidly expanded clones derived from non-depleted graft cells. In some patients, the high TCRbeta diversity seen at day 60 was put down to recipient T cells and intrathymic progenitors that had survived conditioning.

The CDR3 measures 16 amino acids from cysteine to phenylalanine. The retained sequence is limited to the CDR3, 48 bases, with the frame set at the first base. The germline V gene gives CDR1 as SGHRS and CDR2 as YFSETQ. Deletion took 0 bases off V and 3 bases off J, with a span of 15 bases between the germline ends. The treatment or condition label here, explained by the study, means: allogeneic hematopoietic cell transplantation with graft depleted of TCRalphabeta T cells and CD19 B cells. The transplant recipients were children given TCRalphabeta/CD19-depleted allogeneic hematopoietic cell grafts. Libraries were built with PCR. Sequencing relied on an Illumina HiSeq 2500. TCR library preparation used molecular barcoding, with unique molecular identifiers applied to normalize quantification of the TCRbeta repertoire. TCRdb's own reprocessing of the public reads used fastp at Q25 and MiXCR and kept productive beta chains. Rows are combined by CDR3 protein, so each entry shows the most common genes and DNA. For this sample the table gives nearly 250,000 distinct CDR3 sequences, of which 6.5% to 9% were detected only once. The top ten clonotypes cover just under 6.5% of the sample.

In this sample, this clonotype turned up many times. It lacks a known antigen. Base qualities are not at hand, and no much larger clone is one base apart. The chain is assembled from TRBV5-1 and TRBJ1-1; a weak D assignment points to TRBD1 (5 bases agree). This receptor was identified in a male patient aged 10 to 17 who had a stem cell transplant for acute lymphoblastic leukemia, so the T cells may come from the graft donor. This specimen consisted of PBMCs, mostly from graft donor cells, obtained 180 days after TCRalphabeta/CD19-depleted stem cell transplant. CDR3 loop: CASSLAGGSRDTEAFF. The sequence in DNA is TGCGCCAGCAGCTTGGCCGGGGGGAGCAGGGACACTGAAGCTTTCTTT.